Listed below are T cell receptor beta chains from one sample, sequenced in a study of regulatory T cells in long-lasting Graves disease. TCRdb recomputed calls from the multiplex PCR reads with MiXCR, one row per CDR3 protein. The table records some 450,000 distinct CDR3 sequences, 23% of them present only once. Material: peripheral blood mononuclear cells (PBMCs), obtained when the disease was refractory, from a patient treated with antithyroid drugs. These receptors were taken from a female donor with Graves disease. Each CDR3 is given with its conserved first and last residue. Fields, in order: D gene, J gene, clone size, V gene, CDR3 protein, CDR3 DNA. D genes are given only for firm matches. Clone sizes are given selectively: once, few, many, or a class where the clone is expanded.

D: TRBD1
J: TRBJ2-7
size: many
V: TRBV28
CDR3: CASNTWTGPSRYEQYF
DNA: TGTGCCAGCAACACTTGGACAGGGCCTTCCCGCTACGAGCAGTACTTC

D: .
J: TRBJ1-5
size: many
V: TRBV6-1
CDR3: CASRERGNWQPQHF
DNA: TGTGCCAGCAGAGAACGGGGGAATTGGCAGCCCCAGCATTTT

D: .
J: TRBJ1-2
size: few
V: TRBV20-1
CDR3: CSARDTTLYGYTF
DNA: TGCAGTGCTAGAGACACGACCCTCTATGGCTACACCTTC

D: TRBD1
J: TRBJ1-1
size: many
V: TRBV2
CDR3: CATTGQGFPEAFF
DNA: TGTGCCACTACAGGACAGGGTTTTCCTGAAGCTTTCTTT

D: .
J: TRBJ1-5
size: many
V: TRBV6-2/TRBV6-3
CDR3: CASSYSGGAFGQPQHF
DNA: TGTGCCAGCAGTTACTCGGGTGGGGCCTTCGGGCAGCCCCAGCATTTT

D: .
J: TRBJ1-4
size: .
V: TRBV19
CDR3: CASSPLDGATNEKLFF
DNA: TGTGCCAGTAGTCCCTTGGACGGAGCAACTAATGAAAAACTGTTTTTT

D: TRBD2
J: TRBJ2-7
size: .
V: TRBV3-1
CDR3: CASSQRLAGKDEQYF
DNA: TGTGCCAGCAGCCAGCGGCTAGCGGGAAAAGACGAGCAGTACTTC

D: TRBD1
J: TRBJ1-1
size: .
V: TRBV2
CDR3: CASSLETGQTEAFF
DNA: TGTGCCAGCAGTCTAGAGACAGGGCAGACTGAAGCTTTCTTT

D: .
J: TRBJ2-7
size: many
V: TRBV7-6
CDR3: CASSLGVKGYEQYF
DNA: TGTGCCAGCAGCTTAGGTGTAAAGGGCTACGAGCAGTACTTC

D: .
J: TRBJ1-2
size: few
V: TRBV30
CDR3: CAWRWAGSYGYTF
DNA: TGTGCCTGGCGTTGGGCAGGCAGCTATGGCTACACCTTC

D: .
J: TRBJ2-7
size: few
V: TRBV28
CDR3: CASSRSGYYEQYF
DNA: TGTGCCAGCAGTAGATCCGGGTACTACGAGCAGTACTTC

D: .
J: TRBJ2-2
size: .
V: TRBV11-3
CDR3: CASSLGGRKGGTTTGELFF
DNA: TGTGCCAGCAGCTTAGGAGGTCGGAAGGGCGGGACCACCACCGGGGAGCTGTTTTTT

D: .
J: TRBJ2-5
size: few
V: TRBV29-1
CDR3: CSVEEDWGVSQETQYF
DNA: TGCAGCGTTGAAGAGGATTGGGGGGTCTCCCAAGAGACCCAGTACTTC

D: .
J: TRBJ1-1
size: .
V: TRBV3-1
CDR3: CASSQEGKRTYTEAFF
DNA: TGTGCCAGCAGCCAAGAAGGAAAACGGACTTACACTGAAGCTTTCTTT

D: TRBD1
J: TRBJ1-1
size: .
V: TRBV12-5
CDR3: CASGLVLTRGQKNTEAFF
DNA: TGTGCTAGTGGTTTGGTCTTAACCCGGGGACAGAAGAACACTGAAGCTTTCTTT

D: .
J: TRBJ1-1
size: many
V: TRBV6-5
CDR3: CASSYSLIEAFF
DNA: TGTGCCAGCAGTTACTCCCTGATTGAAGCTTTCTTT

D: .
J: TRBJ2-7
size: few
V: TRBV9
CDR3: CASSGPLGYEQYF
DNA: TGTGCCAGCAGCGGACCCCTGGGATACGAGCAGTACTTC

D: TRBD2
J: TRBJ2-2
size: .
V: TRBV20-1
CDR3: CSAKGLAGGSTGELFF
DNA: TGCAGTGCTAAAGGACTAGCGGGAGGAAGCACCGGGGAGCTGTTTTTT

D: .
J: TRBJ2-5
size: few
V: TRBV7-7
CDR3: CASSPSGLWKETQYF
DNA: TGTGCTAGCAGCCCGAGCGGTTTATGGAAAGAGACCCAGTACTTC

D: .
J: TRBJ1-2
size: .
V: TRBV6-1
CDR3: CASSEQGPHYGYTF
DNA: TGTGCCAGCAGTGAACAGGGGCCCCATTATGGCTACACCTTC

D: .
J: TRBJ2-5
size: .
V: TRBV20-1
CDR3: CSALPLPDSQYF
DNA: TGCAGTGCCCTACCCCTTCCAGATAGCCAGTACTTC

D: .
J: TRBJ2-4
size: many
V: TRBV20-1
CDR3: CSALEVAKNIQYF
DNA: TGCAGTGCCCTAGAGGTAGCCAAAAACATTCAGTACTTC

D: TRBD1
J: TRBJ2-5
size: .
V: TRBV19
CDR3: CASSIAGTGVETQYF
DNA: TGTGCCAGTAGTATAGCTGGGACAGGGGTGGAGACCCAGTACTTC

D: .
J: TRBJ1-2
size: few
V: TRBV29-1
CDR3: CSVRWGAYGYTF
DNA: TGCAGCGTCCGGTGGGGAGCCTATGGCTACACCTTC

D: .
J: TRBJ2-7
size: few
V: TRBV6-1
CDR3: CASTSREWEQYF
DNA: TGTGCCAGCACGAGCCGAGAATGGGAGCAGTACTTC

D: TRBD2
J: TRBJ2-3
size: once
V: TRBV5-6
CDR3: CASSTSGRSYTDTQYF
DNA: TGTGCCAGCAGCACTAGCGGGAGGTCCTACACAGATACGCAGTATTTT

D: .
J: TRBJ2-7
size: .
V: TRBV7-2
CDR3: CASSLAGEEQYF
DNA: TGTGCCAGCAGCTTAGCGGGAGAAGAGCAGTACTTC